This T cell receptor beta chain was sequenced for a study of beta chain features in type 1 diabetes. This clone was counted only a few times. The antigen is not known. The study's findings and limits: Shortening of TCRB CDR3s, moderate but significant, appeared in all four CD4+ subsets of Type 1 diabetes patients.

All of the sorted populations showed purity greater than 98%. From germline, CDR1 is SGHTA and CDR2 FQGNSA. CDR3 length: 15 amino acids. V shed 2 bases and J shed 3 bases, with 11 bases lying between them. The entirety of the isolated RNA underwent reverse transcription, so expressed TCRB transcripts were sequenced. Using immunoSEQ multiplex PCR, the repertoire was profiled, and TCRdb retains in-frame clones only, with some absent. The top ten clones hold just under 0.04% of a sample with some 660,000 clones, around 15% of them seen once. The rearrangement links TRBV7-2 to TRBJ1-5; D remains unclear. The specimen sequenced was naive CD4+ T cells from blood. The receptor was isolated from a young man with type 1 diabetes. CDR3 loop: CASSLNAAFNQPQHF. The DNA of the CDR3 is TGTGCCAGCAGCTTAAATGCGGCTTTCAATCAGCCCCAGCATTTT.